The present T cell receptor beta chain was sequenced within a study of cytomegalovirus exposure and HLA in healthy donors. About the research overall: Earlier sequencing of some 180 million T cells yielded 90 million to 140 million unique TCR beta sequences. Study observations and caveats: In a later analysis, at a false discovery rate of 0.05, approximately 16,000 TCR beta sequences were associated with HLA alleles.

The CDR3 is 13 amino acids. Per the germline V gene, CDR1 is SNHLY and CDR2 is FYNNEI. V was cut by 7 bases and J by 8 bases, with 14 bases left in between. PCR used 60 Vbeta primers and 13 Jbeta primers. Libraries were prepared by immunoSEQ multiplex PCR; TCRdb keeps only in-frame clonotypes and omits some of them. Among over 150,000 clones listed, more than 70% were seen once. This clone turned up a few times. The antigen is unknown. The specimen was PBMCs. This chain joins TRBV2 and TRBJ1-4; a weak D match, TRBD1 (5 bases). The clonotype originates from a boy aged 2 to 10 in good health and CMV-seronegative. CDR3 region: CASIAAGNEKLFF. The DNA of the CDR3 is TGTGCCAGCATAGCTGCAGGGAACGAAAAACTGTTTTTT.